Below, 9 T cell receptor beta chains from the same sample are listed, as sequenced in a study of cytomegalovirus exposure and HLA in healthy donors. The data were produced by immunoSEQ multiplex PCR, yet TCRdb's version contains in-frame clones alone and is incomplete. The sample includes around 190,000 clones, about 81% of them seen just once. Sequenced sample: PBMCs. The receptors were sampled from a woman aged 25 to 39 in good health and CMV-seronegative.

The rearrangement links TRBV2 to TRBJ2-4, with 7 bases that match TRBD2. Germline values: CDR1 SNHLY, CDR2 FYNNEI. With 2 bases clipped from V and 0 bases from J, the junction kept 4 bases outside the gene matches. CDR3 length: 16 amino acids. CDR3 amino acids: CASSEKGGEAKNIQYF. CDR3 nucleotide sequence: TGTGCCAGCAGTGAAAAGGGAGGGGAAGCCAAAAACATTCAGTACTTC.

This chain joins TRBV27 and TRBJ1-2, with TRBD1 identical over 7 bases. The CDR3 loop spans 13 amino acids. Germline V gene lookup returns CDR1 MNHEY and CDR2 SMNVEV (reference sequence). J was trimmed by 7 bases and V by 2 bases; bases with no gene match: 4. DNA of the CDR3: TGTGCCAGCAGTTTAAAGGGGGCGGGTGGCTACACCTTC. It codes for CASSLKGAGGYTF.

The chain joins TRBV28 to TRBJ1-2; D perhaps matches TRBD1 (6 bases). The CDR3 runs to 14 residues. Deletions cut 9 bases from V and 8 bases from J, with 22 bases between. Germline lookup yields CDR1 MDHEN and CDR2 SYDVKM. DNA of the CDR3: TGTGCCAGAGCCCCCCGGGGGGCTGTTGGGGGCTACACCTTC. It specifies CARAPRGAVGGYTF.

The chain is built from TRBV11-2 and TRBJ1-1; D possibly corresponds to TRBD1 (6 bases). CDR3 size: 13 residues. Trimming cost V 5 bases and J 6 bases, with 13 bases left between them. CDR1 and CDR2 (germline): SGHAT, FQNNGV. The CDR3 nucleotides are TGTGCCAGCAGCGCAGGGGCCTTCGCTGAAGCTTTCTTT. Protein: CASSAGAFAEAFF.

This clone appeared once. This sequence joins TRBV19 and TRBJ1-2, with 9 bases fitting TRBD1. The germline gives CDR1 LNHDA, CDR2 SQIVND (reference sequence). This CDR3 comprises 14 residues. V shed 5 bases, J shed 4 bases, and the junction held 5 bases outside the gene matches. CDR3 sequence: CASSAGTGSYGYTF. DNA for the CDR3: TGTGCCAGTAGTGCTGGGACAGGGAGCTATGGCTACACCTTC.

V usage is TRBV10-3 and J usage is TRBJ2-1, with TRBD2 matching 10 bases. V shed 6 bases and J 10 bases; nucleotides not matched to a gene: 15. Per the germline V gene, CDR1 is ENHRY and CDR2 is SYGVKD. The CDR3 has 16 residues. The DNA for the CDR3 is TGTGCCATCAGCGATCCGGGACTAGCGTACAGGGGCGAGCAGTTCTTC. It encodes CAISDPGLAYRGEQFF.

The rearrangement links TRBV6-1 to TRBJ1-2; 9 bases map to TRBD1. This CDR3 has 14 amino acids. The V and J ends lost 6 bases and 8 bases, in that order; junction bases with no gene match: 10. The germline V gene has CDR1 MNHNS and CDR2 SASEGT. In DNA, the CDR3 is TGTGCCAGCAGACCGTGGACAGGGGCAGAAGGCTACACCTTC. It yields the protein CASRPWTGAEGYTF.

A single count supports this clone. The chain has TRBV19 and TRBJ1-5, with D maybe TRBD1 (5 bases). The ends were cut back, 6 bases at V and 6 bases at J, with 12 bases in the middle. CDR1 is LNHDA and CDR2 is SQIVND in the germline V gene (reference sequence). This CDR3 has 13 amino acids. The CDR3 region is CASSPGYGQPQHF. The CDR3 nucleotides read TGTGCCAGTAGCCCAGGGTATGGTCAGCCCCAGCATTTT.

The table lists this clone with a count of one. This chain links TRBV30 with TRBJ1-5; 9 bases are shared with TRBD1. The CDR3 loop spans 13 amino acids. V trimming: 5 bases; J trimming: 8 bases; junction bases outside the gene matches: 7. CDR1 is GTSNPN and CDR2 is SVGIG in the germline V gene (reference sequence). CDR3 in amino acids: CAWAKTGGEPQHF. CDR3 DNA sequence: TGTGCCTGGGCCAAGACAGGGGGTGAGCCCCAGCATTTT.